This T cell receptor beta chain stems from a study of blood T cell repertoires in COVID-19. Germline V gene data show CDR1 as MNHEY and CDR2 as SVGAGI. Deletions cut 0 bases from V and 0 bases from J, with 8 bases between. CDR3 size: 15 residues. This clone was seen ten or more times. Here immunoSEQ multiplex PCR was the method, and the copy in TCRdb shows in-frame clones only, minus some. The sample includes around 300,000 clones, 65% to 90% seen only once; the top ten take more than 6%. The V and J genes are TRBV6-5 and TRBJ1-2; D call uncertain. The material sequenced was peripheral blood. The TCR originated in a human donor in a cohort sampled during active COVID-19. The DNA for the CDR3 is TGTGCCAGCAGTTACTCGTGGCAGACTAACTATGGCTACACCTTC. It translates to CASSYSWQTNYGYTF.